This TCR beta chain was identified in a study of blood T cell repertoires in COVID-19. Overall study context: There were acute and convalescent COVID-19 samples, and they came from the United States, Italy and Spain.

The V gene's germline CDR1 is SGHNT and CDR2 YYREEE (reference sequence). The CDR3 is 14 amino acids. The germline V and J ends were trimmed by 1 base and 2 bases, with 9 bases remaining between them. Some clones are missing from TCRdb's copy, which holds only in-frame ones; the method was immunoSEQ multiplex PCR. The sample comprises about 150,000 clones, around nine tenths of which are singletons, and about 2.5% rests with the top ten. In its sample, this clone was seen once. The receptor's source is a woman older than 75 with COVID-19, enrolled during active disease. Sequenced input: peripheral blood. This chain joins TRBV5-4 and TRBJ2-5; D remains unclear. The CDR3 reads CASSLFGPQETQYF. CDR3 in DNA: TGTGCCAGCAGCTTGTTCGGTCCGCAAGAGACCCAGTACTTC.